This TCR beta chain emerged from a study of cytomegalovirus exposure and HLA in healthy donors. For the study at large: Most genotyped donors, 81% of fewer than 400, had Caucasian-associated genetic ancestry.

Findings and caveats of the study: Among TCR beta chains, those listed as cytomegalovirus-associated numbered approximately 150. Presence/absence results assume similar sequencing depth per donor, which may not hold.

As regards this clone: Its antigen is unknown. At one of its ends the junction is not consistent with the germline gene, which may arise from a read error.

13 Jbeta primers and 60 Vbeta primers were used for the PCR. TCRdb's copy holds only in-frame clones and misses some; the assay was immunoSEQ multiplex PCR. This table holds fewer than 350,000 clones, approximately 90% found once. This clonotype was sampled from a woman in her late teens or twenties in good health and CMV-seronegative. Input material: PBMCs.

DNA of the CDR3: TGTTCCAGCAGCACCACCGGTCAGCCCCAGCATTTT. Amino acid sequence: CSSSTTGQPQHF. V usage is TRBV7-9 and J usage is TRBJ1-5; D ambiguous. The V gene's germline CDR1 is SEHNR and CDR2 FQNEAQ (reference sequence). This CDR3 comprises 12 residues.